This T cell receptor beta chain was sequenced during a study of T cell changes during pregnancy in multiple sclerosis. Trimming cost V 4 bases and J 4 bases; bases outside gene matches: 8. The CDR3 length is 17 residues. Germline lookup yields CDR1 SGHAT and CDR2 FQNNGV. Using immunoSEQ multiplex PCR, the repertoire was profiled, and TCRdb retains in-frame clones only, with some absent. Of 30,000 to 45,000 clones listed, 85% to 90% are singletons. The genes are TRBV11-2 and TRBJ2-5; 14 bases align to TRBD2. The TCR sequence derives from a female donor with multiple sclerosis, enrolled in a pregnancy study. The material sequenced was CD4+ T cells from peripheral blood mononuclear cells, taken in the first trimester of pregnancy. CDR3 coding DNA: TGTGCCAGCAGCTCCGGGACTAGCGGGAGAGAGGGAGAGACCCAGTACTTC. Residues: CASSSGTSGREGETQYF.